These 13 T cell receptor beta chains came from one sample sequenced in a study of Graves' ophthalmopathy and Graves' hyperthyroidism. Amplification targeted the TCR beta CDR3 regions, with RNA transcripts as the source material. The library came from an HTBI-primed first-round RT-PCR and a second-round multiplex PCR. TCRdb used MiXCR to reprocess the multiplex PCR reads, holding one entry per CDR3 protein. The profile shows some 360,000 distinct CDR3 sequences, about 17% of them singletons. The sample consisted of peripheral blood. The receptor source for this set is an adult woman with stable Graves' hyperthyroidism.

This clonotype was observed at least ten times. The chain couples TRBV6-5 to TRBJ2-7; the D gene is possibly TRBD1 (6 bases). Trimming pared 6 bases from V and 2 bases from J, leaving 14 bases between. Looked up from germline, CDR1 is MNHEY and CDR2 is SVGAGI. This CDR3 is 14 amino acids long. The CDR3 nucleotides are TGTGCCAGCAGGAGACAGGCCGATACCTACGAGCAGTACTTC. Translated, it gives CASRRQADTYEQYF.

This clonotype was found once. The chain is built from TRBV27 and TRBJ1-2, with a possible D match to TRBD1 (5 bases). Germline V CDR1 and CDR2: MNHEY, SMNVEV (reference sequence). The CDR3 loop spans 14 amino acids. Trimming shortened V by 0 bases and J by 8 bases, and 13 bases separated the two germline ends. CDR3 loop: CASSLSVAGRGYTF. The CDR3, as DNA: TGTGCCAGCAGTTTATCGGTGGCAGGGAGAGGCTACACCTTC.

Ten or more counts support this clonotype. The V call is TRBV7-2, the J call TRBJ1-2; possibly TRBD1 for D (6 bases). CDR3 size: 13 residues. V gave up 1 base and J gave up 5 bases, with 8 bases separating them. Germline V gene data show CDR1 as SGHTA and CDR2 as FQGNSA. Here the CDR3 DNA reads TGTGCCAGCAGCTTAGGACAGGAATATGGCTACACCTTC. The encoded protein is CASSLGQEYGYTF.

This clonotype was recorded at least ten times. The CDR3 nucleotides read TGTGCCAGCAGCCCATATGGTTCCAATCAGCCCCAGCATTTT. Translating gives CASSPYGSNQPQHF. The rearrangement uses TRBV27 and TRBJ1-5; D not resolved. Per germline, CDR1 MNHEY and CDR2 SMNVEV (reference sequence). The CDR3 has 14 amino acids. Trimming cost V 6 bases and J 3 bases, with 12 bases left between them.

This clonotype has a count of ten or more. The chain carries TRBV6-4 and TRBJ2-7; 8 positions match TRBD1. Germline V CDR1 and CDR2: MRHNA, SNTAGT. Germline trimming cut 4 bases from V and 3 bases from J; bases unmatched to any gene: 11. The CDR3 contains 16 residues. CDR3 amino acids: CASSALRDRTVYEQYF. The CDR3 bases are TGTGCCAGCAGTGCTCTTAGGGACAGGACTGTCTACGAGCAGTACTTC.

In this sample, this clonotype turned up many times. V gene TRBV12-3 or TRBV12-4 combines with J gene TRBJ1-2, with 7 nucleotides matching TRBD1. Trimming cost V 7 bases and J 2 bases; bases outside gene matches: 7. This CDR3 spans 14 amino acids. This CDR3 reads CASTQQGGNYGYTF. The CDR3 DNA is TGTGCCAGCACCCAGCAGGGGGGGAACTATGGCTACACCTTC.

Details on this clonotype: The junction shows a germline mismatch at one end, possibly a read error. The CDR3 reads CASSYLGQGEF. The CDR3 DNA reads as TGTGCCAGCAGTTACCTCGGACAGGGCGAGTTC. The rearrangement links TRBV6-2 or TRBV6-3 to TRBJ1-2, with 8 positions matching TRBD1. Looked up from germline, CDR1 is MNHEY and CDR2 is SVGEGT. This CDR3 spans 11 amino acids.

This clonotype was observed at least ten times. The chain recombines TRBV27 with TRBJ2-7, with 8 bases aligning to TRBD1. With V trimmed by 6 bases and J by 2 bases, 12 bases remained unmatched. Germline V gives CDR1 MNHEY, CDR2 SMNVEV (reference sequence). This CDR3 comprises 16 residues. The CDR3 DNA reads as TGTGCCAGCAGAACGCTAGAACTGACAGGGGCCTACGAGCAGTACTTC. It encodes CASRTLELTGAYEQYF.

Worth noting for this clonotype: Just one base apart from a much larger clone, this may be a read error. The V and J genes are TRBV12-3 or TRBV12-4 and TRBJ2-5, with a tentative D call TRBD2 (7 bases). The CDR3 spans 16 residues. The CDR3 coding sequence is TGTGCCAGCAGTTCGGGACTACCCGGGGGGCAAGAGACCAAGTACTTC. This gives the protein CASSSGLPGGQETKYF.

This clonotype was observed a handful of times. Mismatch with germline at one junction end may stem from a read error. The chain recombines TRBV7-9 with TRBJ1-1; unclear D gene. The germline gives CDR1 SEHNR, CDR2 FQNEAQ (reference sequence). CDR3 length: 13 residues. CDR3 region: CASSLGANTEACF. CDR3 DNA sequence: TGTGCCAGCAGCTTAGGGGCGAACACTGAAGCTTGCTTT.

This clonotype was seen repeatedly, ten times or more. V and J are TRBV7-9 and TRBJ2-5; TRBD2 is a possible D gene (6 bases). V lost 6 bases, J lost 4 bases, and 18 bases lay in between. The V gene's germline CDR1 is SEHNR and CDR2 FQNEAQ (reference sequence). This CDR3 has 15 residues. CDR3 in DNA: TGTGCCAGCAGTCCGACCGCGGGGATTCTAGAGACCCAGTACTTC. Translating gives CASSPTAGILETQYF.

Note on this clonotype: In this CDR3 the conserved last residue, phenylalanine or tryptophan, is missing, so a read error is likely. The gene calls are TRBV6-1 and TRBJ2-6, with D possibly TRBD1 on 6 matching bases. The CDR3 spans 15 residues. V was cut by 7 bases and J by 1 base, with 11 bases left in between. Germline V lookup: CDR1 MNHNS, CDR2 SASEGT. In DNA form, the CDR3 reads TGTGCCAGCACCAAAAGGGGGTCTGGGGCCAACGTCCTGACTTAC. Amino acid sequence: CASTKRGSGANVLTY.

This clonotype appeared many times. The V call is TRBV29-1, the J call TRBJ1-1; no reliable D call. V was clipped by 7 bases and J by 2 bases, with 14 bases between them. This CDR3 has 13 amino acids. Germline V gene lookup returns CDR1 SQVTM and CDR2 ANQGSEA. The CDR3 coding sequence is TGCAGCGCCGGTGGGCAGCTAAACACTGAAGCTTTCTTT. This codes for CSAGGQLNTEAFF. The whole variable domain, remainder taken from reference TRBV29-1 and TRBJ1-1, is SAVISQKPSRDICQRGTSLTIQCQVDSQVTMMFWYRQQPGQSLTLIATANQGSEATYESGFVIDKFPISRPNLTFSTLTVSNMSPEDSSIYLCSAGGQLNTEAFFGQGTRLTVV.